Presented here are 17 T cell receptor beta chains from one specimen sequenced in a study of blood T cell repertoires in COVID-19. Profiling relied on immunoSEQ multiplex PCR, and the TCRdb table lists in-frame clones only, not all of them. Of some 250,000 clones listed, 65% to 85% were seen once; the top ten hold roughly 8.7%. Sequencing used peripheral blood. These receptors all come from a middle-aged man with active or convalescent COVID-19.

The rearrangement uses TRBV7-2 and TRBJ1-5, with 7 bases fitting TRBD1. V shed 3 bases, J shed 5 bases, and the junction held 4 bases outside the gene matches. Germline CDR1 SGHTA, CDR2 FQGNSA. This CDR3 contains 14 residues. The CDR3 sequence: CASSFKGADQPQHF. The CDR3, as DNA: TGTGCCAGCAGCTTCAAGGGGGCGGATCAGCCCCAGCATTTT.

The rearrangement links TRBV7-2 to TRBJ1-1, with D unresolved. Germline V gene lookup returns CDR1 SGHTA and CDR2 FQGNSA. Trimming took 5 bases from V and 6 from J, leaving 16 bases between them. The CDR3 contains 14 residues. CDR3 nucleotides: TGTGCCAGCAGCCCAGAGCGGATGAGACCTGAAGCTTTCTTT. Residues: CASSPERMRPEAFF.

The V and J genes are TRBV20-1 and TRBJ2-2; D gene unclear. The CDR3 is 14 residues long. In germline, CDR1 is DFQATT, CDR2 SNEGSKA (reference sequence). V was shortened by 3 bases and J by 3 bases, with 11 bases between the two germline ends. The DNA of the CDR3 is TGCAGTGCTAGTGGCGGTTCCGACACCGGGGAGCTGTTTTTT. Translated: CSASGGSDTGELFF.

The rearrangement links TRBV5-1 to TRBJ1-6, with 8 bases aligning to TRBD1. The V gene end was trimmed by 1 base and the J gene end by 10 bases; junction bases not matched to a gene: 10. CDR3 length: 16 amino acids. Germline CDR1 is SGHRS and CDR2 is YFSETQ. The CDR3 here is CASSLRAGGDLSPLHF. Written as DNA, the CDR3 is TGCGCCAGCAGCTTGCGGGCAGGGGGCGATCTCTCACCCCTCCACTTT.

V is TRBV29-1 and J is TRBJ1-2; TRBD1 agrees at 8 bases. Germline V gene sequence: CDR1 SQVTM, CDR2 ANQGSEA. V lost 3 bases and J lost 9; bases outside the gene matches: 6. The CDR3 is made up of 12 amino acids. The CDR3 is CSVETWTGSYTF. Written as DNA, the CDR3 is TGCAGCGTTGAGACGTGGACAGGGAGCTACACCTTC.

J is TRBJ2-5 and V is TRBV5-3, with 8 bases lining up with TRBD2. TRBV5-3 is reported as an ORF; its role is uncertain. V lost 4 bases and J lost 2; bases outside the gene matches: 19. This CDR3 comprises 19 residues. The CDR3 here is CARSTPRAPGGPVQETQYF. CDR3 sequence (DNA): TGTGCCAGAAGCACCCCCCGTGCCCCGGGAGGGCCCGTACAAGAGACCCAGTACTTC.

V is TRBV30 and J is TRBJ2-2, with 10 nucleotides matching TRBD1. Trimming took 8 bases from V and 5 from J; bases not matched to a gene: 14. CDR1 GTSNPN and CDR2 SVGIG come from the germline V gene (reference sequence). The CDR3 contains 16 residues. The CDR3 protein is CAGGLRQGALTGELFF. The CDR3 region has the DNA TGTGCCGGGGGCCTCCGACAGGGGGCGTTAACCGGGGAGCTGTTTTTT.

The chain uses TRBV5-4 and TRBJ2-3, with D perhaps TRBD1 (6 bases). Germline V gene sequence: CDR1 SGHNT, CDR2 YYREEE (reference sequence). The CDR3 contains 14 residues. Deletions cut 2 bases from V and 5 bases from J, with 12 bases between. CDR3 coding DNA: TGTGCCAGCAGCTTAACAGGGTTTGGAGATACGCAGTATTTT. This encodes CASSLTGFGDTQYF.

The chain couples TRBV3-1 (or the pseudogene TRBV3-2) to TRBJ2-6; TRBD2 is a possible D gene (5 bases). Trimming cost V 1 base and J 0 bases, with 13 bases left between them. The CDR3 is 18 residues long. Looked up from germline, CDR1 is LGHDT and CDR2 is YNNKEL (reference sequence). CDR3 bases: TGTGCCAGCAGCCAAGCGGGATGGGTCAACTCTGGGGCCAACGTCCTGACTTTC. Translated, it gives CASSQAGWVNSGANVLTF.

V usage is TRBV7-2 and J usage is TRBJ2-2, with 10 bases fitting TRBD2. V shed 2 bases, J shed 6 bases, and the junction held 3 bases outside the gene matches. Germline CDR1 is SGHTA and CDR2 is FQGNSA. CDR3 length: 15 residues. CDR3 amino acids: CASSLLAGGPGELFF. Written as DNA, the CDR3 is TGTGCCAGCAGCTTATTAGCGGGGGGTCCCGGGGAGCTGTTTTTT. Looking up the rest from reference TRBV7-2 and TRBJ2-2 gives the full variable domain: GAGVSQSPSNKVTEKGKDVELRCDPISGHTALYWYRQSLGQGLEFLIYFQGNSAPDKSGLPSDRFSAERTGGSVSTLTIQRTQQEDSAVYLCASSLLAGGPGELFFGEGSRLTVL.

This clone was counted a few times. The V gene is TRBV18, the J gene TRBJ2-5, with unresolved D. Trimming removed 2 bases from V and 3 bases from J, with 7 bases in between. The CDR3 contains 13 residues. Germline V gene sequence: CDR1 KGHSH, CDR2 LQKENI. CDR3 sequence: CASSPSDKETQYF. The CDR3, as DNA: TGTGCCAGCTCACCATCAGACAAAGAGACCCAGTACTTC.

J is TRBJ2-7 and V is TRBV28; TRBD2 matches 12 bases. Losses at the gene ends were 6 bases for V and 6 bases for J; bases not matched to a gene: 6. The CDR3 contains 14 residues. Germline V gene lookup returns CDR1 MDHEN and CDR2 SYDVKM. The CDR3 nucleotides read TGTGCCAGCAGCTTGACTAGCGGGAGACGCGAGCAGTACTTC. The encoded protein is CASSLTSGRREQYF.

The table lists this clone with a count of one. The V gene is TRBV2, the J gene TRBJ2-7, with 7 bases aligning to TRBD2. The V gene end was trimmed by 6 bases and the J gene end by 2 bases; junction bases not matched to a gene: 7. Germline values: CDR1 SNHLY, CDR2 FYNNEI. The CDR3 runs to 14 residues. The CDR3 is CASRLGEGTYEQYF. CDR3 DNA sequence: TGTGCCAGCAGGTTAGGGGAGGGGACCTACGAGCAGTACTTC.

A single count supports this clone. This chain joins TRBV7-9 and TRBJ2-1; 11 nucleotides agree with TRBD1. V lost 5 bases and J lost 3; bases outside the gene matches: 6. Germline loops: CDR1 SEHNR, CDR2 FQNEAQ (reference sequence). The CDR3 has 16 amino acids. As DNA, the CDR3 is TGTGCCAGCAGCACCGGACAGGGGGCGGGCTACAATGAGCAGTTCTTC. It yields the protein CASSTGQGAGYNEQFF.

V is TRBV3-1 (or the pseudogene TRBV3-2) and J is TRBJ2-3, with 8 bases identical to TRBD2. This CDR3 is built from 17 residues. The V segment lost 0 bases and the J segment 2 bases; nucleotides outside the gene matches: 7. Germline V gene sequence: CDR1 LGHDT, CDR2 YNNKEL (reference sequence). This CDR3 reads CASSQDVAGGLTDTQYF. The CDR3 DNA follows: TGTGCCAGCAGCCAAGATGTTGCGGGGGGCCTCACAGATACGCAGTATTTT.

CDR3 in amino acids: CASRSGVGEQYF. The CDR3 DNA reads TGTGCCAGCAGGAGCGGGGTCGGCGAGCAGTACTTC. The chain uses TRBV6-5 and TRBJ2-7; 7 bases match TRBD2. Germline V gene sequence: CDR1 MNHEY, CDR2 SVGAGI. The CDR3 covers 12 residues. V dropped 6 bases and J dropped 6; count of bases not matched to a gene: 5.

This rearrangement joins TRBV30 to TRBJ1-3; D might be TRBD1 (5 bases). Germline CDR1 reads GTSNPN; CDR2 reads SVGIG (reference sequence). The CDR3 extends over 14 amino acids. Trimming took off 7 bases at V and 1 base at J, with 14 bases between the two ends. CDR3 DNA: TGTGCCTTTCGCCAAGCAGGGTCTGGAAACACCATATATTTT. The encoded protein is CAFRQAGSGNTIYF.